A selection of T cell receptor beta chains follows, all from one sample in a study of T cells in Graves' hyperthyroidism and ophthalmopathy. TCRdb re-called the multiplex PCR reads through MiXCR, storing one row per CDR3 protein. The sample holds about 280,000 distinct CDR3 sequences, 25% to 30% seen once. The specimen was blood. The receptors come from a man aged 35 to 55 with Graves' hyperthyroidism that later progressed to Graves' ophthalmopathy. Both conserved end residues are part of each CDR3. The D gene is left open where the match is weak. The size of a clone is reported for some rows only, either as once, few or many, or as a class for expanded clones.

CDR3nt: TGTGCCAGCAGTCCGCGGGCCTCGCCCCTGTCTAACTATGGCTACACCTTC; CDR3aa: CASSPRASPLSNYGYTF; d_gene: -; abundance: -; v_gene: TRBV6-2/TRBV6-3; j_gene: TRBJ1-2
CDR3nt: TGTGCCACCAGTGAACCAGGACGCGACACTGAAGCTTTCTTT; CDR3aa: CATSEPGRDTEAFF; d_gene: -; abundance: -; v_gene: TRBV24-1; j_gene: TRBJ1-1
CDR3nt: TGTGCCAGCAAGAATTCCAGGAGCTCCTACGAGCAGTACTTC; CDR3aa: CASKNSRSSYEQYF; d_gene: -; abundance: many; v_gene: TRBV6-1; j_gene: TRBJ2-7
CDR3nt: TGTGCCACCTCCCAGGGCGACTACGAGCAGTACTTC; CDR3aa: CATSQGDYEQYF; d_gene: -; abundance: many; v_gene: TRBV28; j_gene: TRBJ2-7
CDR3nt: TGCGCCAGCAGTTCCGGGGACGCTCTAGCCAAAAACATTCAGTACTTC; CDR3aa: CASSSGDALAKNIQYF; d_gene: -; abundance: many; v_gene: TRBV5-1; j_gene: TRBJ2-4
CDR3nt: TGTGCCAGCAGGACCCCCGACAGGGGGCTTAGCGGGGAGCTGTTTTTT; CDR3aa: CASRTPDRGLSGELFF; d_gene: TRBD1; abundance: many; v_gene: TRBV28; j_gene: TRBJ2-2
CDR3nt: TGTGCCAGCTCCGATGAGGACAGGGGTGTCTACGAGCAGTACTTC; CDR3aa: CASSDEDRGVYEQYF; d_gene: TRBD1; abundance: many; v_gene: TRBV7-9; j_gene: TRBJ2-7
CDR3nt: TGCGCCAGCAGTGAGTCTGGGCTAGCGGGAGCCCGAGAGACCCAGTACTTC; CDR3aa: CASSESGLAGARETQYF; d_gene: TRBD2; abundance: many; v_gene: TRBV10-1; j_gene: TRBJ2-5
CDR3nt: TGTGCCAGCAGTTTGGTAGGGGGACTACTAAACTATGGCTACACCTTC; CDR3aa: CASSLVGGLLNYGYTF; d_gene: -; abundance: many; v_gene: TRBV27; j_gene: TRBJ1-2
CDR3nt: TGTGCCAGCAGCCGAGAGTCATTTAGCCTCAGGGAGCAGTACTTC; CDR3aa: CASSRESFSLREQYF; d_gene: -; abundance: many; v_gene: TRBV3-1; j_gene: TRBJ2-7
CDR3nt: TGTGCCAGCAGTTTACGGGAACACACTGAAGCTTTCTTT; CDR3aa: CASSLREHTEAFF; d_gene: -; abundance: -; v_gene: TRBV12-3/TRBV12-4; j_gene: TRBJ1-1
CDR3nt: TGCAGTGCTAGAGATGTTCAAGGGGCCGAAAACACCATATATTTT; CDR3aa: CSARDVQGAENTIYF; d_gene: -; abundance: -; v_gene: TRBV20-1; j_gene: TRBJ1-3
CDR3nt: TGCGCCAGCAGCTTGCCTAGCGGGAGCGGGGAGCTGTTTTTT; CDR3aa: CASSLPSGSGELFF; d_gene: TRBD2; abundance: -; v_gene: TRBV5-1; j_gene: TRBJ2-2
CDR3nt: TGTGCCAGCACTCTCAGGGGCTATGGCTACACCTTC; CDR3aa: CASTLRGYGYTF; d_gene: -; abundance: many; v_gene: TRBV12-3/TRBV12-4; j_gene: TRBJ1-2
CDR3nt: TGTGCCAGCAGTAAGAGCTCCTATAATTCACCCCTCCACTTT; CDR3aa: CASSKSSYNSPLHF; d_gene: -; abundance: many; v_gene: TRBV6-1; j_gene: TRBJ1-6
CDR3nt: TGCAGTGCTAGAGATCCGGACAAGGGGAACACTGAAGCTTTCTTT; CDR3aa: CSARDPDKGNTEAFF; d_gene: -; abundance: many; v_gene: TRBV20-1; j_gene: TRBJ1-1
CDR3nt: TGTGCCAGCAGTTTTCTTGGACAGGCCTCCTACGAGCAGTACTTC; CDR3aa: CASSFLGQASYEQYF; d_gene: TRBD1; abundance: many; v_gene: TRBV28; j_gene: TRBJ2-7
CDR3nt: TGTGCCAGCAGCGACGGGACTAGCGGGACTCAAGAGACCCAGTACTTC; CDR3aa: CASSDGTSGTQETQYF; d_gene: TRBD2; abundance: many; v_gene: TRBV9; j_gene: TRBJ2-5
CDR3nt: TGTGCCAGCAGCTTAGGCTCCAGTCAGCCCCAGCATTTT; CDR3aa: CASSLGSSQPQHF; d_gene: -; abundance: many; v_gene: TRBV7-9; j_gene: TRBJ1-5
CDR3nt: TGTGCCAGCAGGCTAGCAGTGAACACCGGGGAGCTGTTTTTT; CDR3aa: CASRLAVNTGELFF; d_gene: -; abundance: many; v_gene: TRBV7-3; j_gene: TRBJ2-2
CDR3nt: TGTGCCAGCAGCCCCATTATGTTCTCCCAGAACACTGAAGCTTTCTTT; CDR3aa: CASSPIMFSQNTEAFF; d_gene: -; abundance: many; v_gene: TRBV7-9; j_gene: TRBJ1-1
CDR3nt: TGCGCCAGCAGCCAAGCCGACGGGGGTGAAGCTTTCTTT; CDR3aa: CASSQADGGEAFF; d_gene: -; abundance: -; v_gene: TRBV4-3; j_gene: TRBJ1-1
CDR3nt: TGTGCCAGCAGTGATGGAGCGGGAGGGTCTTGGGGCCAGTACTTC; CDR3aa: CASSDGAGGSWGQYF; d_gene: TRBD2; abundance: many; v_gene: TRBV2; j_gene: TRBJ2-5
CDR3nt: TGCAGTGCTGAGGGCCCAACGGCTTTCTTT; CDR3aa: CSAEGPTAFF; d_gene: -; abundance: few; v_gene: TRBV20-1; j_gene: TRBJ1-1
CDR3nt: TGTGCCAGCAGCTCCTACCCCCACACCGGGGAGCTGTTTTTT; CDR3aa: CASSSYPHTGELFF; d_gene: -; abundance: many; v_gene: TRBV11-3; j_gene: TRBJ2-2
CDR3nt: TGTGCCAGCAGTTTTGAAGCGCGCTCCTACGAGCAGTACTTC; CDR3aa: CASSFEARSYEQYF; d_gene: -; abundance: many; v_gene: TRBV6-5; j_gene: TRBJ2-7
CDR3nt: TGTGCCAGCTTCGTGAACTATGGCTACACCTTC; CDR3aa: CASFVNYGYTF; d_gene: -; abundance: many; v_gene: TRBV28; j_gene: TRBJ1-2
CDR3nt: TGTGCCAGCAGCCAGGACAGGGGGGAGTACGAGCAGTACTTC; CDR3aa: CASSQDRGEYEQYF; d_gene: TRBD1; abundance: many; v_gene: TRBV3-1; j_gene: TRBJ2-7
CDR3nt: TGTGCCAGCACCTCGGACCGGCAAAACTATGGCTACACCTTC; CDR3aa: CASTSDRQNYGYTF; d_gene: -; abundance: many; v_gene: TRBV12-3/TRBV12-4; j_gene: TRBJ1-2
CDR3nt: TGTGCCAGCAGCCGTGGCCCTGGCCAAAATCAGCCCCAGCATTTT; CDR3aa: CASSRGPGQNQPQHF; d_gene: -; abundance: many; v_gene: TRBV14; j_gene: TRBJ1-5
CDR3nt: TGTGCCAGCAGTGACTACACCGGGGAGCTGTTTTTT; CDR3aa: CASSDYTGELFF; d_gene: -; abundance: many; v_gene: TRBV6-1; j_gene: TRBJ2-2
CDR3nt: TGTGCCAGCAGCTCGGGGGGGCGAAGGTACACTGAAGCTTTCTTT; CDR3aa: CASSSGGRRYTEAFF; d_gene: -; abundance: many; v_gene: TRBV12-3/TRBV12-4; j_gene: TRBJ1-1
CDR3nt: TGTGCCAGCAGTTACTCCACGGACGGACTCTACGAGCAGTACTTC; CDR3aa: CASSYSTDGLYEQYF; d_gene: -; abundance: many; v_gene: TRBV6-5; j_gene: TRBJ2-7
CDR3nt: TGCAGTGCCTCGGACGGAGGCTACACCTTC; CDR3aa: CSASDGGYTF; d_gene: -; abundance: many; v_gene: TRBV20-1; j_gene: TRBJ1-2
CDR3nt: TGCGCCAGCAGCCCCAGACAGGGGGCGATTCTCAAGTACTTC; CDR3aa: CASSPRQGAILKYF; d_gene: TRBD1; abundance: -; v_gene: TRBV5-1; j_gene: TRBJ2-5
CDR3nt: TGCAGTGCTATCCGGACTAGCGGGGCCCACGAGCAGTACTTC; CDR3aa: CSAIRTSGAHEQYF; d_gene: TRBD2; abundance: many; v_gene: TRBV20-1; j_gene: TRBJ2-7
CDR3nt: TGCGCCAGCAGCGGAGTGGTGGGGGGCGAGCAGTACTTC; CDR3aa: CASSGVVGGEQYF; d_gene: -; abundance: many; v_gene: TRBV5-1; j_gene: TRBJ2-7
CDR3nt: TGCAGTGCTAGAGACTACGGGACACCTTCCTACGAGCAGTACTTC; CDR3aa: CSARDYGTPSYEQYF; d_gene: -; abundance: -; v_gene: TRBV20-1; j_gene: TRBJ2-7
CDR3nt: TGTGCTACCGCCCGGGGAGCCGGGGAGCTGTTTTTT; CDR3aa: CATARGAGELFF; d_gene: -; abundance: -; v_gene: TRBV7-2; j_gene: TRBJ2-2
CDR3nt: TGTGCCAGCAGCTCCCCAGGAGAGGGAAGGAGGGCCGGGGAGCTGTTTTTT; CDR3aa: CASSSPGEGRRAGELFF; d_gene: -; abundance: -; v_gene: TRBV7-8; j_gene: TRBJ2-2
CDR3nt: TGTGCCAGTAGTATAAGGACAGGGGATGGCTACACCTTC; CDR3aa: CASSIRTGDGYTF; d_gene: TRBD1; abundance: many; v_gene: TRBV19; j_gene: TRBJ1-2
CDR3nt: TGTGCCAGCAGCGTAGACGGCAGGGCTCTCTATGGCTACACCTTC; CDR3aa: CASSVDGRALYGYTF; d_gene: -; abundance: many; v_gene: TRBV9; j_gene: TRBJ1-2
CDR3nt: TGTGCCAGCAGTGAACCTACCAGGGAGACCCAGTACTTC; CDR3aa: CASSEPTRETQYF; d_gene: -; abundance: -; v_gene: TRBV6-1; j_gene: TRBJ2-5
CDR3nt: TGCAGTGCTAGCAAGATGGCTTACACCTTC; CDR3aa: CSASKMAYTF; d_gene: -; abundance: many; v_gene: TRBV20-1; j_gene: TRBJ1-2
CDR3nt: TGTGCCAGCACCCTAGCCCCGGACAGAGAAGCTTTCTTT; CDR3aa: CASTLAPDREAFF; d_gene: -; abundance: -; v_gene: TRBV11-2; j_gene: TRBJ1-1